The rows below give T cell receptor beta chains drawn from one sample of a study of T-cell memory formation after mild COVID-19. MiXCR, applied by TCRdb to the 5' RACE reads, yields one record per CDR3 protein. The sample contains hundreds of thousands of distinct CDR3 sequences, 20% to 25% of which appear only once. Input material: PBMCs or a T cell subset sorted from them (not recorded which). All receptors derive from an adult woman who had mild COVID-19 (a few samples of this study predate the infection). Cell type and time point are not known. CDR3s include the opening cysteine and the closing phenylalanine or tryptophan. Each record gives: J gene, V gene, D gene, CDR3 length, clone size, CDR3 protein, CDR3 DNA. The D gene is left open where the match is weak. Clone sizes are given selectively: once, few, many, or a class where the clone is expanded.

J gene: TRBJ2-7; V gene: TRBV13; D gene: TRBD2; CDR3 length: 17; clone size: few; CDR3 protein: CASSEGLAGATRSEQYF; CDR3 DNA: TGTGCCAGCAGCGAGGGACTAGCGGGAGCCACAAGATCGGAGCAGTACTTC
J gene: TRBJ2-7; V gene: TRBV24-1; D gene: -; CDR3 length: 14; clone size: few; CDR3 protein: CATSGRDTSYEQYF; CDR3 DNA: TGTGCCACCAGCGGCAGGGACACGTCCTACGAGCAGTACTTC
J gene: TRBJ2-7; V gene: TRBV9; D gene: -; CDR3 length: 13; clone size: -; CDR3 protein: CASSASVSYEQYF; CDR3 DNA: TGTGCCAGCAGCGCATCAGTCTCCTACGAGCAGTACTTC
J gene: TRBJ2-5; V gene: TRBV18; D gene: -; CDR3 length: 15; clone size: many; CDR3 protein: CASSPGLDSGETQYF; CDR3 DNA: TGTGCCAGCTCACCTGGCCTGGACAGTGGCGAGACCCAGTACTTC
J gene: TRBJ2-3; V gene: TRBV4-3; D gene: -; CDR3 length: 19; clone size: few; CDR3 protein: CASSQDVFLGARGADTQYF; CDR3 DNA: TGCGCCAGCAGCCAAGATGTATTTTTGGGGGCCCGCGGAGCAGATACGCAGTATTTT
J gene: TRBJ1-2; V gene: TRBV5-1; D gene: -; CDR3 length: 15; clone size: -; CDR3 protein: CASSSRSGQMRGYTF; CDR3 DNA: TGCGCCAGCAGCTCCCGTTCTGGGCAGATGCGCGGCTACACCTTC
J gene: TRBJ2-1; V gene: TRBV27; D gene: TRBD2; CDR3 length: 15; clone size: -; CDR3 protein: CASSFLAGTNNEQFF; CDR3 DNA: TGTGCCAGCAGTTTTCTAGCGGGGACTAACAATGAGCAGTTCTTC
J gene: TRBJ2-1; V gene: TRBV10-3; D gene: -; CDR3 length: 13; clone size: few; CDR3 protein: CAIRTNDYNEQFF; CDR3 DNA: TGTGCCATTCGGACTAACGACTACAATGAGCAGTTCTTC
J gene: TRBJ2-2; V gene: TRBV19; D gene: -; CDR3 length: 15; clone size: few; CDR3 protein: CASSGLVGITGELFF; CDR3 DNA: TGTGCCAGTAGTGGGCTAGTCGGGATCACCGGGGAGCTGTTTTTT
J gene: TRBJ2-1; V gene: TRBV7-3; D gene: TRBD1; CDR3 length: 15; clone size: many; CDR3 protein: CASSFLGQGGDEQFF; CDR3 DNA: TGTGCCAGCAGCTTTCTCGGACAGGGAGGCGATGAGCAGTTCTTC
J gene: TRBJ2-5; V gene: TRBV4-1; D gene: TRBD1; CDR3 length: 15; clone size: few; CDR3 protein: CASSPRQGFSETQYF; CDR3 DNA: TGCGCCAGCAGCCCAAGACAGGGGTTCAGCGAGACCCAGTACTTC
J gene: TRBJ2-1; V gene: TRBV27; D gene: TRBD2; CDR3 length: 12; clone size: few; CDR3 protein: CASSWTSTEQFF; CDR3 DNA: TGTGCCAGCAGTTGGACTAGCACTGAGCAGTTCTTC
J gene: TRBJ2-3; V gene: TRBV7-2; D gene: -; CDR3 length: 14; clone size: -; CDR3 protein: CASSSTPNYDTQYF; CDR3 DNA: TGTGCCAGCAGCTCCACCCCTAACTATGATACGCAGTATTTT
J gene: TRBJ2-3; V gene: TRBV6-5; D gene: -; CDR3 length: 15; clone size: -; CDR3 protein: CASSYLATSTDTQYF; CDR3 DNA: TGTGCCAGCAGTTATCTAGCGACTAGCACAGATACGCAGTATTTT
J gene: TRBJ1-1; V gene: TRBV6-5; D gene: TRBD1; CDR3 length: 17; clone size: -; CDR3 protein: CASSYSRSSRGGGEAFF; CDR3 DNA: TGTGCCAGCAGTTACTCGAGATCGTCCAGGGGGGGTGGTGAAGCTTTCTTT
J gene: TRBJ2-1; V gene: TRBV12-3/TRBV12-4; D gene: -; CDR3 length: 13; clone size: few; CDR3 protein: CASSLGRVGEQFF; CDR3 DNA: TGTGCCAGCAGTTTAGGAAGAGTGGGTGAGCAGTTCTTC
J gene: TRBJ1-3; V gene: TRBV28; D gene: -; CDR3 length: 16; clone size: -; CDR3 protein: CASSSPGGPSGNTIYF; CDR3 DNA: TGTGCCAGCAGTTCCCCAGGCGGCCCCTCTGGAAACACCATATATTTT
J gene: TRBJ2-3; V gene: TRBV4-1; D gene: TRBD1; CDR3 length: 19; clone size: -; CDR3 protein: CASSQDPPGQVTSTDTQYF; CDR3 DNA: TGCGCCAGCAGCCAAGATCCCCCGGGACAGGTCACTAGCACAGATACGCAGTATTTT
J gene: TRBJ2-1; V gene: TRBV11-3; D gene: TRBD1; CDR3 length: 18; clone size: -; CDR3 protein: CASSHRKLTGGSYNEQFF; CDR3 DNA: TGTGCCAGCAGCCACAGAAAACTGACAGGGGGTTCATACAATGAGCAGTTCTTC
J gene: TRBJ2-5; V gene: TRBV10-3; D gene: -; CDR3 length: 15; clone size: -; CDR3 protein: CAISSGAGGQETQYF; CDR3 DNA: TGTGCCATCAGTTCAGGGGCCGGGGGGCAAGAGACCCAGTACTTC
J gene: TRBJ2-2; V gene: TRBV9; D gene: TRBD2; CDR3 length: 14; clone size: -; CDR3 protein: CASSPTLAAGELFF; CDR3 DNA: TGTGCCAGCAGCCCCACCCTAGCGGCGGGGGAGCTGTTTTTT
J gene: TRBJ2-5; V gene: TRBV5-6; D gene: TRBD2; CDR3 length: 20; clone size: few; CDR3 protein: CASSLRLAGASRRVQETQYF; CDR3 DNA: TGTGCCAGCAGCTTGAGACTAGCGGGAGCCTCGAGACGGGTCCAAGAGACCCAGTACTTC